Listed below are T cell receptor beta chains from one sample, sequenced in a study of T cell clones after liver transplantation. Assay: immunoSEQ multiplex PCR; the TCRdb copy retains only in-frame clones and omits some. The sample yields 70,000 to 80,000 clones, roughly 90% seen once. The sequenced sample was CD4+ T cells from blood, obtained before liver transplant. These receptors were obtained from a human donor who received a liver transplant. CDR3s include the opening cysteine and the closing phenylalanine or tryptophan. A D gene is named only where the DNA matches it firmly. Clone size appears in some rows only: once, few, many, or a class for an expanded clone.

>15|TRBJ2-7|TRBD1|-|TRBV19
TGTGCCAGTAGTATAGGACAGGGGGCCCCCTACGAGCAGTACTTC
CASSIGQGAPYEQYF
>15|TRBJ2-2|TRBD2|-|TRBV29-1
TGCAGCGTCCCGGGACTAGCGGGAGTCACCGGGGAGCTGTTTTTT
CSVPGLAGVTGELFF
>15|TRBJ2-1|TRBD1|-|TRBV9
TGTGCCAGCAGCGCCCGACAGGGGGCCTCTATTGAGCAGTTCTTC
CASSARQGASIEQFF
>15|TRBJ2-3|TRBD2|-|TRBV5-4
TGTGCCAGCAGCTCTGGACTAGCTCATGTCGGTACGCAGTATTTT
CASSSGLAHVGTQYF
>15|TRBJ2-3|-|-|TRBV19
TGTGCCAGTAGTGGGGGACTTCCCATACCAGATACGCAGTATTTT
CASSGGLPIPDTQYF
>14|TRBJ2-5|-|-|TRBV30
TGTGCCTGGAGTACCGGGGTGCTACAAGAGACCCAGTACTTC
CAWSTGVLQETQYF
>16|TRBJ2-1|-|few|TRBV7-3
TGTGCCAGCAGCCCTCCCCGGAGGGGGGCCTTCCATGAGCAGTTCTTC
CASSPPRRGAFHEQFF
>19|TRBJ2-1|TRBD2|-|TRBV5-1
TGCGCCAGCAGCTTGACACGATCGGGGGGGACTAGGTCTTTCGATGAGCAGTTCTTC
CASSLTRSGGTRSFDEQFF
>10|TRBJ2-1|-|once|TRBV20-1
TGCAGTGCTGAGCGGCTTGAGCAGTTCTTC
CSAERLEQFF
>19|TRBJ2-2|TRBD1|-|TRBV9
TGTGCCAGCAGCGTAACCCTCCAGACAGGGGCCGGGCCCACCGGGGAGCTGTTTTTT
CASSVTLQTGAGPTGELFF
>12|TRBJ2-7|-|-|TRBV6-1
TGTGCCAGCACCAGACTAGGCTACGAGCAGTACTTC
CASTRLGYEQYF
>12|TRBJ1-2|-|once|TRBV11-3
TGTGCCAGCAGCTTAGAAGCCGGAGGCTACACCTTC
CASSLEAGGYTF
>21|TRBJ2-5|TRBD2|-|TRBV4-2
TGTGCCAGCAGCCAAGGGGTCCGATTGATCGGCGGGAGGAGTGGGGGAGAGACCCAGTACTTC
CASSQGVRLIGGRSGGETQYF
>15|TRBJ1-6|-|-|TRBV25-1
TGTGCCAGCAGTGCGTTAACAGGGACGAATTCACCCCTCCACTTT
CASSALTGTNSPLHF
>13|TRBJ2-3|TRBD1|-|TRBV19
TGTGCCAGCCAGGACAGGAGCACAGATACGCAGTATTTT
CASQDRSTDTQYF
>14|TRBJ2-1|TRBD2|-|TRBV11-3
TGTGCCAGCAGCTTAGTTAGCGGGAGCGATGAGCAGTTCTTC
CASSLVSGSDEQFF
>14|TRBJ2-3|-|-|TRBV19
TGTGCCAGTACCACAGGGACATCGGCAGATACGCAGTATTTT
CASTTGTSADTQYF
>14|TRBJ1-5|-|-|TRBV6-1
TGTGCCAGCAGTACTACTACTAGCAATCAGCCCCAGCATTTT
CASSTTTSNQPQHF
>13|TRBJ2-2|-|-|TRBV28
TGTGCCAGCAGTCCAGGGAACACCGGGGAGCTGTTTTTT
CASSPGNTGELFF
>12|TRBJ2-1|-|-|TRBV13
TGTGCCAGCAGCTTAAATGTCAGGGAGCAGTTCTTC
CASSLNVREQFF
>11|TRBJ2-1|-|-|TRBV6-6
TGTGCCCTGGTTAAACCCCATGAGCAGTTCTTC
CALVKPHEQFF
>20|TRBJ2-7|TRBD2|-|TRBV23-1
TGCGCCAGCAGTGGAGTAGCGGGACGTTGGAACCTCCAGTCGGCCTACGAGCAGTACTTC
CASSGVAGRWNLQSAYEQYF
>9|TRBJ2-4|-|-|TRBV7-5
TGTGTCAGAAGCTTAATTCAGTACTTC
CVRSLIQYF
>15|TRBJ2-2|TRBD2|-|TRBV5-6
TGTGCCAGCAGCTTTCAGACGGGGGGAACCGGGGAGCTGTTTTTT
CASSFQTGGTGELFF
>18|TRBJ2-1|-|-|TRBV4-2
TGTGCCAGCAGCCAAGTAGGACAGGTGGGAGGCAAAGGGAATGAGCAGTTCTTC
CASSQVGQVGGKGNEQFF